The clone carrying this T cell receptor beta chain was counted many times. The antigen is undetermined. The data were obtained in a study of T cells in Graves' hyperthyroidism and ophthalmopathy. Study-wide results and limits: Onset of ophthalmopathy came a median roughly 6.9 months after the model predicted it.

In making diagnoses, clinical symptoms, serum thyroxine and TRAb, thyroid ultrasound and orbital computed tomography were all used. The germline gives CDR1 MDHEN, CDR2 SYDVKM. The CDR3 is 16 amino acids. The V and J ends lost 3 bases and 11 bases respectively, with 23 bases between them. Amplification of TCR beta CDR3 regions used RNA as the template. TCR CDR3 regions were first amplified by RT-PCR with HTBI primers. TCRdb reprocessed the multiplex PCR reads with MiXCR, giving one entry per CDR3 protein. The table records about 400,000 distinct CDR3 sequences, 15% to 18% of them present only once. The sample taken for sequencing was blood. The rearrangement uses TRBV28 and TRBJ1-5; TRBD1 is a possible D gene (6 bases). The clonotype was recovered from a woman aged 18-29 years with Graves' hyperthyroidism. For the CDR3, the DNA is TGTGCCAGCAGTTTGTTTAGGGGGACGTTAATCAGAACCCAGCATTTT. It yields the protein CASSLFRGTLIRTQHF.